The 29 T cell receptor beta chains below were found in one sample sequenced in a study of cytomegalovirus exposure and HLA in healthy donors. The study ran its PCR with 60 Vbeta and 13 Jbeta primers. The assay was immunoSEQ multiplex PCR, and TCRdb's table has in-frame clones only and misses some. The sample includes approximately 90,000 clones, more than 70% of them seen just once. What was sequenced was PBMCs. These receptors were taken from a man between 35 and 55 years old in good health and CMV-seronegative.

The chain employs TRBV6-5 and TRBJ2-7; D possibly corresponds to TRBD1 (7 bases). Trimming cost V 0 bases and J 7 bases, with 16 bases left between them. Germline CDR1 reads MNHEY; CDR2 reads SVGAGI. The CDR3 is 15 amino acids. CDR3 sequence: CASSYSTTGAGEQYF. The CDR3 DNA follows: TGTGCCAGCAGTTACTCGACCACAGGGGCGGGGGAGCAGTACTTC.

This clone appeared once. The chain employs TRBV18 and TRBJ1-5, with D perhaps TRBD1 (5 bases). Germline CDR1 reads KGHSH; CDR2 reads LQKENI. V lost 3 bases to trimming and J lost 7 bases, with 16 bases between them. CDR3 size: 15 residues. CDR3 protein: CASSPYGGEGQPQHF. The CDR3 bases are TGTGCCAGCTCACCCTATGGGGGGGAAGGACAGCCCCAGCATTTT.

This clone was seen just once. The rearrangement joins TRBV7-9 to TRBJ2-3, with a weak D call TRBD2 (5 bases). This CDR3 is built from 14 residues. The germline V gene encodes CDR1 SEHNR and CDR2 FQNEAQ (reference sequence). V was cut by 1 base and J by 5 bases, with 10 bases left in between. The CDR3, as DNA: TGTGCCAGCAGCTTAGGAGGAGGACGAGATACGCAGTATTTT. Protein product: CASSLGGGRDTQYF.

The rearrangement links TRBV5-4 to TRBJ2-7; possibly TRBD2 for D (7 bases). CDR3 length: 16 amino acids. The germline gives CDR1 SGHNT, CDR2 YYREEE (reference sequence). V was pared by 4 bases and J by 3 bases, with 20 bases between. The CDR3 nucleotides are TGTGCCAGCAGCCCCTATGGGAGGGGGGGAAACTACGAGCAGTACTTC. Residues: CASSPYGRGGNYEQYF.

This clone was counted many times. The same CDR3 can be traced to other DNA sequences in this sample. The V and J genes are TRBV30 and TRBJ1-3; the match to TRBD1 covers 7 bases. Germline values: CDR1 GTSNPN, CDR2 SVGIG (reference sequence). J gave up 4 bases and V 2 bases, and 8 bases lay outside the gene matches. This CDR3 region has 15 residues. The CDR3 DNA reads as TGTGCCTGGAGTCGGGACAGCGGGTCCGGAAACACCATATATTTT. It codes for CAWSRDSGSGNTIYF.

This rearrangement joins TRBV6-5 to TRBJ1-5; 7 bases are a match to TRBD1. The V gene end was trimmed by 4 bases and the J gene end by 3 bases; junction bases not matched to a gene: 6. The CDR3 is 15 amino acids. Germline CDR1 MNHEY, CDR2 SVGAGI. CDR3 in amino acids: CASSSGTDPNQPQHF. DNA for the CDR3: TGTGCCAGCAGTTCCGGGACAGACCCCAATCAGCCCCAGCATTTT.

In its sample, this clone was seen a few times. The CDR3: CATSTRTASRGYTF. The CDR3 DNA is TGTGCCACCAGCACGCGGACAGCCTCAAGGGGCTACACCTTC. The chain joins TRBV15 to TRBJ1-2; possible D gene TRBD1, 6 bases. CDR3 length: 14 residues. Looked up from germline, CDR1 is LNHNV and CDR2 is YYDKDF (reference sequence). V lost 4 bases and J lost 8, with 17 bases in between.

The chain has TRBV10-2 and TRBJ1-5; possibly TRBD1 for D (6 bases). V dropped 8 bases and J dropped 0 bases, with 20 bases sitting between them. Germline CDR1 is WSHSY and CDR2 is SAAADI. The CDR3 sequence is 17 residues long. In DNA form, the CDR3 reads TGCGCCAGCGCCATTGGGACACGGATGTATAGCAATCAGCCCCAGCATTTT. This gives the protein CASAIGTRMYSNQPQHF.

The genes are TRBV5-1 and TRBJ1-2; 8 bases map to TRBD1. The V gene's germline CDR1 is SGHRS and CDR2 YFSETQ. Germline trimming cut 4 bases from V and 4 bases from J; bases unmatched to any gene: 9. The CDR3 runs 15 residues. CDR3 residues: CASSLRTGPSYGYTF. Written as DNA, the CDR3 is TGCGCCAGCAGCCTAAGGACAGGGCCTAGCTATGGCTACACCTTC.

This sequence joins TRBV5-4 and TRBJ2-2; 9 bases are a match to TRBD1. The germline V gene has CDR1 SGHNT and CDR2 YYREEE (reference sequence). J was trimmed by 5 bases and V by 4 bases; bases with no gene match: 12. CDR3 size: 17 residues. The CDR3 sequence: CASSRLGGQGRTGELFF. The CDR3 nucleotides read TGTGCCAGCAGCCGCCTAGGGGGACAGGGTCGGACCGGGGAGCTGTTTTTT.

The J gene is TRBJ2-1, the V gene TRBV6-1, with 9 bases identical to TRBD2. Germline-derived CDR1 and CDR2 are MNHNS and SASEGT. V dropped 2 bases and J dropped 8; count of bases not matched to a gene: 7. CDR3 length: 15 residues. The CDR3 DNA sequence: TGTGCCAGCAGTGAATCAGCTAGCGGGGACTATGAGCAGTTCTTC. Amino acids: CASSESASGDYEQFF.

This CDR3 is CAISESGQGASYTF. CDR3 coding DNA: TGTGCCATCAGTGAATCCGGACAGGGGGCTAGCTACACCTTC. J is TRBJ1-2 and V is TRBV10-3, with 11 bases aligning to TRBD1. Trimming at V came to 3 bases and at J to 9 bases, leaving 6 bases not matched to a gene. CDR3 size: 14 residues. Germline V CDR1 and CDR2: ENHRY, SYGVKD.

V is TRBV5-1 and J is TRBJ2-7; D is undetermined. The CDR3 sequence is 11 residues long. The germline V and J ends were trimmed by 2 bases and 2 bases, with 2 bases remaining between them. Germline V CDR1 and CDR2: SGHRS, YFSETQ. The CDR3 DNA follows: TGCGCCAGCAGCTTCGCCTACGAGCAGTACTTC. Its translation: CASSFAYEQYF.

The J gene is TRBJ1-6, the V gene TRBV6-6; D not resolved. V was shortened by 8 bases and J by 10 bases, with 12 bases between the two germline ends. This CDR3 comprises 12 residues. Germline V gives CDR1 MNHNY, CDR2 SVGAGI (reference sequence). The DNA of the CDR3 is TGTGCCAGCCAACCCACCGGGTCACCCCTCCACTTT. It codes for CASQPTGSPLHF.

In its sample, this clone was seen once. The chain carries TRBV4-2 and TRBJ1-2; 7 bases align to TRBD1. The V segment lost 1 base and the J segment 5 bases; nucleotides outside the gene matches: 4. CDR1 and CDR2 (germline): LGHNA, YNFKEQ. The CDR3 sequence is 14 residues long. CDR3: CASSQAETGYGYTF. The CDR3 nucleotides read TGTGCCAGCAGCCAAGCGGAGACAGGGTATGGCTACACCTTC.

CDR3 DNA: TGTGCCAGCAGTTCTAGAGACAGGGTACCTGAAGCTTTCTTT. Protein product: CASSSRDRVPEAFF. This chain joins TRBV6-6 and TRBJ1-1; 7 bases align to TRBD1. CDR3 size: 14 residues. The V and J ends lost 4 bases and 6 bases, in that order; junction bases with no gene match: 8. The germline V gene has CDR1 MNHNY and CDR2 SVGAGI (reference sequence).

The CDR3 reads CASRSGTGGNYEQYF. CDR3 in DNA: TGTGCCAGTCGCTCCGGGACAGGGGGGAATTACGAGCAGTACTTC. This chain links TRBV6-1 with TRBJ2-7, with 11 bases that match TRBD1. This CDR3 has 15 residues. CDR1 and CDR2 (germline): MNHNS, SASEGT. After removal of 9 bases from V and 4 bases from J, the junction contained 11 bases not matched to a gene.

This rearrangement joins TRBV29-1 to TRBJ2-7, with a tentative D call TRBD1 (6 bases). Germline V CDR1 and CDR2: SQVTM, ANQGSEA. Trimming cost V 5 bases and J 4 bases, with 9 bases left between them. The CDR3 consists of 11 residues. CDR3 in amino acids: CSVLGAYEQYF. The CDR3 coding sequence is TGCAGCGTTCTGGGGGCATACGAGCAGTACTTC.

This clone occurred a few times. The rearrangement uses TRBV27 and TRBJ2-1, with D possibly matching TRBD2 (6 bases). The CDR3 runs 14 residues. Trimming shortened V by 5 bases and J by 7 bases, and 15 bases separated the two germline ends. CDR1 and CDR2 from the germline V gene are MNHEY and SMNVEV (reference sequence). The CDR3 region is CASSIRELENEQFF. The CDR3 nucleotides are TGTGCCAGCAGTATCCGGGAGTTGGAGAATGAGCAGTTCTTC.

The genes are TRBV15 and TRBJ2-7; 13 bases align to TRBD2. Germline values: CDR1 LNHNV, CDR2 YYDKDF (reference sequence). This CDR3 is 18 amino acids long. The junction had 10 bases not matched to a gene; V was cut back by 0 bases and J by 5 bases. The CDR3 sequence: CATSRDSVGLAGVDEQYF. For the CDR3, the DNA is TGTGCCACCAGCAGAGATTCGGTTGGACTAGCGGGAGTCGACGAGCAGTACTTC.

The gene calls are TRBV7-8 and TRBJ1-5, with 9 nucleotides matching TRBD1. The CDR3 totals 16 residues. The V gene end was trimmed by 7 bases and the J gene end by 3 bases; junction bases not matched to a gene: 10. Germline lookup yields CDR1 SGHVS and CDR2 FQNEAQ. The CDR3 DNA is TGTGCCAGCAATTCCGGGACAGGGCGAAACAATCAGCCCCAGCATTTT. Translation gives CASNSGTGRNNQPQHF.

The chain carries TRBV28 and TRBJ1-1; D is uncertain. From germline, CDR1 is MDHEN and CDR2 SYDVKM. The CDR3 loop spans 14 amino acids. With 2 bases removed from V and 1 base from J, the gap between germline ends came to 8 bases. The CDR3 region is CASSLTRKNTEAFF. Here the CDR3 DNA reads TGTGCCAGCAGTTTAACCAGAAAGAACACTGAAGCTTTCTTT.

The genes are TRBV2 and TRBJ2-5, with D possibly TRBD2 on 5 matching bases. Germline V gene sequence: CDR1 SNHLY, CDR2 FYNNEI. V was pared by 0 bases and J by 2 bases, with 10 bases between. CDR3 size: 15 residues. The CDR3 DNA reads as TGTGCCAGCAGTGAAGCGCTTGGACTGCAAGAGACCCAGTACTTC. It translates to CASSEALGLQETQYF. The full variable domain, with the rest looked up from reference TRBV2 and TRBJ2-5, is EPEVTQTPSHQVTQMGQEVILRCVPISNHLYFYWYRQILGQKVEFLVSFYNNEISEKSEIFDDQFSVERPDGSNFTLKIRSTKLEDSAMYFCASSEALGLQETQYFGPGTRLLVL.

This clone occurred a few times. The chain couples TRBV7-9 to TRBJ1-1, with TRBD1 matching over 8 bases. The germline CDR1 and CDR2 sequences are SEHNR and FQNEAQ (reference sequence). Germline trimming cut 0 bases from V and 2 bases from J; bases unmatched to any gene: 2. The CDR3 consists of 15 residues. CDR3 DNA: TGTGCCAGCAGCTTAGCTCCAGGGGGCAACACTGAAGCTTTCTTT. It specifies CASSLAPGGNTEAFF.

The CDR3 coding sequence is TGTGCCAGAAAGGGACAGCCGAATTCACCCCTCCACTTT. It yields the protein CARKGQPNSPLHF. The chain has TRBV2 and TRBJ1-6, with 7 bases matching TRBD1. Per germline, CDR1 SNHLY and CDR2 FYNNEI. V trimming: 9 bases; J trimming: 7 bases; junction bases outside the gene matches: 6. The length of the CDR3 is 13 residues.

There are a few counts of this clone. This chain joins TRBV4-1 and TRBJ2-6; D is perhaps TRBD1 (5 bases). Trimming took off 0 bases at V and 0 bases at J, with 18 bases between the two ends. The CDR3 totals 20 residues. Looked up from germline, CDR1 is MGHRA and CDR2 is YSYEKL. The CDR3 DNA reads as TGCGCCAGCAGCCAAGATCATGTGGCAGGGAAGGTCTCTGGGGCCAACGTCCTGACTTTC. This sequence encodes CASSQDHVAGKVSGANVLTF.

This chain joins TRBV2 and TRBJ1-4; D is undetermined. The CDR3 is made up of 14 amino acids. CDR1 SNHLY and CDR2 FYNNEI come from the germline V gene. The V and J ends lost 6 bases and 3 bases respectively, with 11 bases between them. DNA for the CDR3: TGTGCCAGCAGAGGACTGCCGGCTAATGAAAAACTGTTTTTT. The encoded protein is CASRGLPANEKLFF.

The gene calls are TRBV7-3 and TRBJ2-1; 8 nucleotides align to TRBD2. Germline V CDR1 and CDR2: SGHTA, FQGTGA. The V and J ends lost 3 bases and 6 bases, in that order; junction bases with no gene match: 7. The CDR3 runs 15 residues. As DNA, the CDR3 is TGTGCCAGCAGCTTTAGCGGGACCAACCCCAATGAGCAGTTCTTC. It encodes CASSFSGTNPNEQFF.

The rearrangement links TRBV5-1 to TRBJ2-5, with 11 bases fitting TRBD1. This CDR3 comprises 16 residues. From germline, CDR1 is SGHRS and CDR2 YFSETQ. J lost 0 bases, V lost 4 bases, and 5 bases had no gene match. The chain's CDR3 is CASSGGTGGYQETQYF. The CDR3 DNA reads as TGCGCCAGCAGCGGTGGGACAGGGGGGTACCAAGAGACCCAGTACTTC.